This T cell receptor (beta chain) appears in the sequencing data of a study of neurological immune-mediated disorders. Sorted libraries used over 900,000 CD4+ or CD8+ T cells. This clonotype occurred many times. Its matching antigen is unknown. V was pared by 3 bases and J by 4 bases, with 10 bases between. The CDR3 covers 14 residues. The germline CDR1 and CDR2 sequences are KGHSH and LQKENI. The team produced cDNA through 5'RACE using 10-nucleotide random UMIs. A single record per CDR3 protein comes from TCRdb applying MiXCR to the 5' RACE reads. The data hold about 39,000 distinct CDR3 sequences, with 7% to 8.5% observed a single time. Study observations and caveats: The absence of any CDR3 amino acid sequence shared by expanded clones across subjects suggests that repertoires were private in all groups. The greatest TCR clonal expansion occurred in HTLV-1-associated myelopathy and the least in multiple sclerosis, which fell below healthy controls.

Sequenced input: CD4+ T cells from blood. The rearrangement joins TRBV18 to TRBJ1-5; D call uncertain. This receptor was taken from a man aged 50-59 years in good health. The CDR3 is CASSPRSENQPQHF. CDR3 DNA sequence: TGTGCCAGCTCACCCCGCTCAGAGAATCAGCCCCAGCATTTT.